These 17 T cell receptor beta chains originate from one sample sequenced in a study of T cell changes during pregnancy in multiple sclerosis. TCRdb's copy holds only in-frame clones and misses some; the assay was immunoSEQ multiplex PCR. The profile shows roughly 90,000 clones, around 93% of them singletons. Material: peripheral blood, obtained in the first trimester of pregnancy. The receptors originated from a female donor in good health, enrolled as a control in a pregnancy study.

The chain joins TRBV6-6 to TRBJ1-6; possibly TRBD1 for D (6 bases). There are 16 residues in the CDR3. Trimming removed 6 bases at V and 4 bases at J, with 16 bases between. Germline CDR1 reads MNHNY; CDR2 reads SVGAGI (reference sequence). The CDR3 region has the DNA TGTGCCAGCAGAACCCAGGGGCAGCTTTATAATTCACCCCTCCACTTT. Encoded protein: CASRTQGQLYNSPLHF.

V usage is TRBV27 and J usage is TRBJ2-7, with D possibly matching TRBD2 (6 bases). The V and J ends lost 5 bases and 4 bases respectively, with 24 bases between them. Germline-derived CDR1 and CDR2 are MNHEY and SMNVEV (reference sequence). CDR3 length: 17 residues. DNA of the CDR3: TGTGCCAGCAGTCCTTATCTTTCCGGGAGTAGGGCTTACGAGCAGTACTTC. Its protein is CASSPYLSGSRAYEQYF.

The chain combines TRBV6-6 with TRBJ2-3; D is perhaps TRBD1 (6 bases). The V and J ends lost 6 bases and 5 bases respectively, with 15 bases between them. Per the germline V gene, CDR1 is MNHNY and CDR2 is SVGAGI (reference sequence). This CDR3 has 14 amino acids. The CDR3 is CASSWTDSGDTQYF. The DNA for the CDR3 is TGTGCCAGCAGCTGGACAGACTCGGGAGATACGCAGTATTTT.

The sample holds a few counts of this clone. The chain links TRBV15 to TRBJ1-4; no definite D call. This CDR3 has 14 amino acids. Trimming stripped 3 bases from V and 10 bases from J, with 15 bases between. CDR1 and CDR2 from the germline V gene are LNHNV and YYDKDF (reference sequence). In nucleotides, the CDR3 is TGTGCCACCAGCAGTTGGCAGGCCGAGGGAAAACTGTTTTTT. Protein product: CATSSWQAEGKLFF.

This chain uses TRBV11-1 with TRBJ2-1, with D maybe TRBD1 (7 bases). CDR1 is SGHAT, CDR2 FQDESV, per germline (reference sequence). V lost 1 base and J 2 bases, leaving 15 bases between the germline ends. The CDR3 length is 17 residues. The CDR3 DNA reads TGTGCCAGCAGCTTAGGGGGCGGGACAGCGACCTACAATGAGCAGTTCTTC. It is translated as CASSLGGGTATYNEQFF.

The chain links TRBV10-3 to TRBJ1-5; D unclear. The CDR3 runs 16 residues. V was pared by 3 bases and J by 2 bases, with 14 bases between. The germline V gene has CDR1 ENHRY and CDR2 SYGVKD. The CDR3 DNA reads as TGTGCCATCAGTGACGGCAGAAGGCGGGGCAATCAGCCCCAGCATTTT. This translates into CAISDGRRRGNQPQHF.

The rearrangement links TRBV4-2 to TRBJ2-1, with D unclear. Per the germline V gene, CDR1 is LGHNA and CDR2 is YNFKEQ. V lost 5 bases, J lost 9 bases, and 17 bases lay in between. This CDR3 is built from 14 residues. CDR3 in amino acids: CASSEHKLRGEQFF. CDR3 sequence (DNA): TGTGCCAGCAGCGAACATAAATTGCGCGGTGAGCAGTTCTTC.

The V gene is TRBV9, the J gene TRBJ1-3; D is possibly TRBD1 (5 bases). The CDR3 covers 16 residues. V was clipped by 0 bases and J by 2 bases, with 12 bases between them. Germline loops: CDR1 SGDLS, CDR2 YYNGEE. In nucleotides, the CDR3 is TGTGCCAGCAGCGTAGATCAAGGCAGGGCTGGAAACACCATATATTTT. Translated: CASSVDQGRAGNTIYF.

The V gene is TRBV27, the J gene TRBJ1-1; no definite D call. The CDR3 covers 16 residues. Trimming shortened V by 4 bases and J by 1 base, and 16 bases separated the two germline ends. Germline CDR1 is MNHEY and CDR2 is SMNVEV (reference sequence). The CDR3 protein is CASSSHSPYPNTEAFF. CDR3 bases: TGTGCCAGCAGTTCCCATTCCCCCTATCCGAACACTGAAGCTTTCTTT.

This chain links TRBV18 with TRBJ2-3, with D perhaps matching TRBD2 (7 bases). Trimming stripped 3 bases from V and 2 bases from J, with 15 bases between. CDR1 and CDR2 (germline): KGHSH, LQKENI. The CDR3 has 16 amino acids. The CDR3 loop reads CASSPRRGANTDTQYF. The DNA of the CDR3 is TGTGCCAGCTCACCGCGTCGGGGGGCAAACACAGATACGCAGTATTTT.

The chain is built from TRBV5-4 and TRBJ2-7; D remains unclear. This CDR3 region has 13 residues. The germline gives CDR1 SGHNT, CDR2 YYREEE (reference sequence). Trimming stripped 0 bases from V and 3 bases from J, with 7 bases between. The CDR3 DNA reads as TGTGCCAGCAGCTTGGGCGGTAACTACGAGCAGTACTTC. This encodes CASSLGGNYEQYF. The full variable domain, in which reference TRBV5-4 and TRBJ2-7 provide the parts outside the CDR3, is ETGVTQSPTHLIKTRGQQVTLRCSSQSGHNTVSWYQQALGQGPQFIFQYYREEENGRGNFPPRFSGLQFPNYSSELNVNALELDDSALYLCASSLGGNYEQYFGPGTRLTVT.

The chain joins TRBV15 to TRBJ1-3, with D unresolved. V was shortened by 1 base and J by 0 bases, with 7 bases between the two germline ends. The CDR3 has 15 amino acids. Germline V gene sequence: CDR1 LNHNV, CDR2 YYDKDF (reference sequence). Here the CDR3 DNA reads TGTGCCACCAGCAGAGGACAAAGCTCTGGAAACACCATATATTTT. Encoded protein: CATSRGQSSGNTIYF.

This clone was recorded only once. The J gene is TRBJ2-7, the V gene TRBV11-3, with a weak D call TRBD1 (5 bases). V gave up 6 bases and J gave up 0 bases, with 15 bases separating them. The CDR3 is 15 residues long. Germline V lookup: CDR1 SGHNT, CDR2 YENEEA. For the CDR3, the DNA is TGTGCCAGCAGATCAGGGCCTTCCGTCTCCTACGAGCAGTACTTC. As protein: CASRSGPSVSYEQYF.

The chain recombines TRBV27 with TRBJ2-2; TRBD2 might be the D (5 bases). CDR1 and CDR2 from the germline V gene are MNHEY and SMNVEV (reference sequence). The CDR3 runs to 15 residues. Trimming removed 5 bases at V and 0 bases at J, with 10 bases between. CDR3 sequence reads: CASSLRGSNTGELFF. The CDR3 region has the DNA TGTGCCAGCAGTCTTCGGGGTTCGAACACCGGGGAGCTGTTTTTT.

The chain recombines TRBV4-2 with TRBJ1-2; D uncertain. The germline V gene encodes CDR1 LGHNA and CDR2 YNFKEQ. The CDR3 totals 12 residues. Trimming removed 0 bases from V and 8 bases from J, with 7 bases in between. The CDR3 coding sequence is TGTGCCAGCAGCCAAGATCGTTTAGGCTACACCTTC. Translation gives CASSQDRLGYTF.

This clone was recorded a few times. This chain links TRBV18 with TRBJ2-2; D remains ambiguous. Germline assignment: CDR1 KGHSH and CDR2 LQKENI. CDR3 size: 11 residues. V lost 6 bases, J lost 6 bases, and 5 bases lay in between. The CDR3 region has the DNA TGTGCCAGCTCCTACTCCGGGGAGCTGTTTTTT. This translates into CASSYSGELFF.

This clone has more than one count but fewer than ten. This rearrangement joins TRBV6-5 to TRBJ1-6; no firm D call. CDR3 length: 13 residues. Trimming removed 7 bases from V and 11 bases from J, with 15 bases in between. Germline V lookup: CDR1 MNHEY, CDR2 SVGAGI. For the CDR3, the DNA is TGTGCCAGCACGGAGGCCATTAGGGCACCCCTCCACTTT. Its translation is CASTEAIRAPLHF.